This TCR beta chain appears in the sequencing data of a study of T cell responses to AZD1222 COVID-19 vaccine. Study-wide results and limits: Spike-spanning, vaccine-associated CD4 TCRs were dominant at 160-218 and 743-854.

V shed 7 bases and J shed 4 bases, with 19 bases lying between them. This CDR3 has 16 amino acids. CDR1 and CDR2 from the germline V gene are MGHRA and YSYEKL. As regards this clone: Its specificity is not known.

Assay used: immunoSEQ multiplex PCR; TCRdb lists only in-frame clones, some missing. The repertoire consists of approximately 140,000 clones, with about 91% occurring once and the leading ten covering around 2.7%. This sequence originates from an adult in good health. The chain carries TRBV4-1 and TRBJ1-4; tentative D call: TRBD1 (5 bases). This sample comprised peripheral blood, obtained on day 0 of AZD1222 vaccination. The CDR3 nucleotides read TGCGCCAGCACCTCGGGTCGGTTGGGGGTTAATGAAAAACTGTTTTTT. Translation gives CASTSGRLGVNEKLFF.